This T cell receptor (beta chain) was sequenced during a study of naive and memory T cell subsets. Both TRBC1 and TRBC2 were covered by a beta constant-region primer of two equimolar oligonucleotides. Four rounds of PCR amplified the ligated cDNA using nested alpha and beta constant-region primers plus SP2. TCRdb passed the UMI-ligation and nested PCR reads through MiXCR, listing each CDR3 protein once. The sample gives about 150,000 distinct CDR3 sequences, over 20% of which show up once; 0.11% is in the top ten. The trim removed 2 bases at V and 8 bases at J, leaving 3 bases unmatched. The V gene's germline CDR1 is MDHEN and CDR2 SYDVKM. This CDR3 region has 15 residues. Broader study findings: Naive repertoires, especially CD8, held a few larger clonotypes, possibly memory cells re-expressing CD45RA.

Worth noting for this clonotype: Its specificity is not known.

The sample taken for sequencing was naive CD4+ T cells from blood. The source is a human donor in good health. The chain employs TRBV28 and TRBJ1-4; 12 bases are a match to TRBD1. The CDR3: CASSLPGTGGEKLFF. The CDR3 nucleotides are TGTGCCAGCAGTTTACCCGGGACAGGGGGCGAAAAACTGTTTTTT. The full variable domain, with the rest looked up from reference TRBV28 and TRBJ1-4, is DVKVTQSSRYLVKRTGEKVFLECVQDMDHENMFWYRQDPGLGLRLIYFSYDVKMKEKGDIPEGYSVSREKKERFSLILESASTNQTSMYLCASSLPGTGGEKLFFGSGTQLSVL.